The 10 T cell receptor beta chains in this list originate from one sample, sequenced in a study of blood T cell repertoires in COVID-19. TCRdb's table, derived via immunoSEQ multiplex PCR, lists solely in-frame clones and lacks some. The sample includes roughly 410,000 clones, around 87% of them seen just once. The specimen sequenced was peripheral blood. Receptors originate from a woman aged 60-75 years with COVID-19, enrolled during active disease.

The chain recombines TRBV5-1 with TRBJ1-6, with no clear D. This CDR3 region has 15 residues. The ends were cut back, 0 bases at V and 5 bases at J, with 9 bases in the middle. Germline V gene lookup returns CDR1 SGHRS and CDR2 YFSETQ. As DNA, the CDR3 is TGCGCCAGCAGCTTGGTGCCGGGAGATAATTCACCCCTCCACTTT. Protein: CASSLVPGDNSPLHF.

The chain has TRBV5-8 and TRBJ1-3; D uncertain. The CDR3 has 14 amino acids. V lost 7 bases to trimming and J lost 4 bases, with 15 bases between them. Per germline, CDR1 SGHTS and CDR2 YDEGEE. This CDR3 is CASLAREVGNTIYF. In nucleotides, the CDR3 is TGTGCCAGCCTAGCGCGGGAAGTCGGAAACACCATATATTTT.

This clone was recorded once. This chain connects TRBV3-1 (or the pseudogene TRBV3-2) to TRBJ1-2, with a tentative D call TRBD1 (5 bases). The germline V gene encodes CDR1 LGHDT and CDR2 YNNKEL (reference sequence). The CDR3 spans 16 residues. Between the trimmed V and J ends, which lost 3 bases and 4 bases, there was a span of 18 bases. CDR3 in DNA: TGTGCCAGCAGCCAGGGGGGAGGGAACCGCGTCTATGGCTACACCTTC. Protein sequence: CASSQGGGNRVYGYTF.

The chain employs TRBV19 and TRBJ1-1; TRBD1 aligns across 7 bases. CDR3 length: 15 amino acids. The J segment lost 0 bases and the V segment lost 5 bases, leaving 6 bases of the junction unmatched. Germline CDR1 reads LNHDA; CDR2 reads SQIVND (reference sequence). The CDR3 DNA reads TGTGCCAGTAGTCCCGACAGGGATATGAACACTGAAGCTTTCTTT. Its translation: CASSPDRDMNTEAFF.

J is TRBJ1-1 and V is TRBV27; 7 nucleotides align to TRBD1. Trimming cost V 4 bases and J 4 bases; bases outside gene matches: 3. The CDR3 consists of 13 residues. Germline CDR1 is MNHEY and CDR2 is SMNVEV (reference sequence). The CDR3 bases are TGTGCCAGCAGTTGGACAGGACTCACTGAAGCTTTCTTT. Amino acid sequence: CASSWTGLTEAFF.

V and J are TRBV5-1 and TRBJ1-1; no reliable D call. V lost 4 bases and J lost 2, with 9 bases in between. The CDR3 totals 13 residues. CDR1 SGHRS and CDR2 YFSETQ come from the germline V gene. The CDR3 DNA follows: TGCGCCAGCAGCCCGGGTCCCAACACTGAAGCTTTCTTT. Protein sequence: CASSPGPNTEAFF.

This sequence joins TRBV6-1 and TRBJ1-2; D is unclear. The CDR3 has 14 residues. The V end lost 0 bases, the J end lost 2 bases, and 7 bases lay between the germline ends. Germline V gene sequence: CDR1 MNHNS, CDR2 SASEGT. The CDR3 reads CASSEAVANYGYTF. The DNA of the CDR3 is TGTGCCAGCAGTGAAGCGGTGGCAAACTATGGCTACACCTTC.

V and J are TRBV4-2 and TRBJ2-1; the match to TRBD2 covers 14 bases. Germline assignment: CDR1 LGHNA and CDR2 YNFKEQ. The CDR3 contains 16 residues. The V segment lost 2 bases and the J segment 9 bases; nucleotides outside the gene matches: 6. Here the CDR3 DNA reads TGTGCCAGCAGCCAACCTAGACTAGCGGGGGGGAGTGAGCAGTTCTTC. Its translation is CASSQPRLAGGSEQFF.

The genes are TRBV28 and TRBJ2-5; 11 bases are shared with TRBD2. J gave up 7 bases and V 4 bases, and 11 bases lay outside the gene matches. There are 16 residues in the CDR3. Germline CDR1 is MDHEN and CDR2 is SYDVKM. Here the CDR3 reads CASSSRLAGSRATQYF. The CDR3, as DNA: TGTGCCAGCAGTTCCCGACTAGCGGGGAGTCGGGCGACCCAGTACTTC.

This sequence joins TRBV29-1 and TRBJ2-7, with unresolved D. Trimming left V 6 bases short and J 3 bases short, with 18 bases between. CDR1 is SQVTM and CDR2 is ANQGSEA in the germline V gene. There are 14 residues in the CDR3. CDR3 DNA: TGCAGCGTCGCCCGAGGATCGGGTTTCTACGAGCAGTACTTC. This gives the protein CSVARGSGFYEQYF.